This T cell receptor beta chain was documented in a study of PD-1 blockade in classical Hodgkin lymphoma. Findings and limits, study-wide: Only CD4+ TCR diversity, not CD8+, had risen significantly by C4D1. Diversity similar to that of newly diagnosed patients was seen at baseline in complete responders.

V was cut by 0 bases and J by 10 bases, with 10 bases left in between. The germline V gene has CDR1 GTSNPN and CDR2 SVGIG (reference sequence). The CDR3 has 12 amino acids. The data were produced by immunoSEQ multiplex PCR, yet TCRdb's version contains in-frame clones alone and is incomplete. The sample has under 100,000 clones; roughly 83% are singletons. There was relapse after autologous stem cell transplantation in every patient, and there was variation in brentuximab vedotin exposure. This clone was counted only a few times. What it binds is unknown. This clonotype was obtained from a human donor with classical Hodgkin lymphoma. This material consisted of peripheral blood mononuclear cells (PBMCs), taken at baseline. The chain employs TRBV30 and TRBJ2-4; TRBD2 is a possible D gene (6 bases). CDR3 sequence reads: CAWSVLGGIQYF. The CDR3, as DNA: TGTGCCTGGAGTGTACTCGGGGGAATTCAGTACTTC.